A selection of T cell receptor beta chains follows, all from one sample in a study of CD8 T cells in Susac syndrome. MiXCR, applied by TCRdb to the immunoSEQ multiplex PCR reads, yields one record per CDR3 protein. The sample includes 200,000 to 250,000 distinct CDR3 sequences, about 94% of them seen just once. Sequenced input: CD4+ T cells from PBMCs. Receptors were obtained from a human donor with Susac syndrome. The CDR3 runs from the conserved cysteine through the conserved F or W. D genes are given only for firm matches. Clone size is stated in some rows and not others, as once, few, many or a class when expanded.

TGTGCCAGCAGTTCGAGGCACGAGCAGTACTTC,CASSSRHEQYF,TRBJ2-7,-,TRBV6-5,-
TGCAGTGCTGGCCGGGACGGCAGGAACACTGAAGCTTTCTTT,CSAGRDGRNTEAFF,TRBJ1-1,-,TRBV20-1,-
TGTGCCACCAGCAGAGATATCAGGAACACCGGGGAGCTGTTTTTT,CATSRDIRNTGELFF,TRBJ2-2,-,TRBV15,-
TGTGCCAGCAGCTTATACGACATGGGCGAGCAGTACTTC,CASSLYDMGEQYF,TRBJ2-7,-,TRBV7-2,-
TGCAGTGCTAGAGAGGGTGTCGGTGGCTACACCTTC,CSAREGVGGYTF,TRBJ1-2,-,TRBV20-1,-
TGCAGTGCTAGAATAGGGCTGCAAGAGACCCAGTACTTC,CSARIGLQETQYF,TRBJ2-5,-,TRBV20-1,-
TGTGCCAGGTCAGGGATTTTTGACACCGGGGAGCTGTTTTTT,CARSGIFDTGELFF,TRBJ2-2,-,TRBV30,-
TGTGCCAGCATGGGCAGGGTTTATGGCTACACCTTC,CASMGRVYGYTF,TRBJ1-2,-,TRBV25-1,-
TGTGCCAGCAGCGTAGAAGGGAGGGGTGCCAGCTATGGCTACACCTTC,CASSVEGRGASYGYTF,TRBJ1-2,-,TRBV9,-
TGCAGTGCTAGAGGGGGAATTGGGGATAACTATGGCTACACCTTC,CSARGGIGDNYGYTF,TRBJ1-2,-,TRBV20-1,-
TGTGCCAGCAGCTCCTTAGCGGGGCCGAACACCGGGGAGCTGTTTTTT,CASSSLAGPNTGELFF,TRBJ2-2,TRBD2,TRBV6-6,-
TGCAGCGTTGAAGAACGCGGGACCAGCCAAGAGACCCAGTACTTC,CSVEERGTSQETQYF,TRBJ2-5,-,TRBV29-1,-
TGTGCCAGCAGCGTAGGGCGGGAGAACACTGAAGCTTTCTTT,CASSVGRENTEAFF,TRBJ1-1,-,TRBV9,-
TGTGCCAGCAGCCAAGGGCTACCCCAAGGGCCCAAAAACATTCAGTACTTC,CASSQGLPQGPKNIQYF,TRBJ2-4,-,TRBV3-1,-
TGTGCCAGCAGCCCGGACTACCTCGCCTACGAGCAGTACTTC,CASSPDYLAYEQYF,TRBJ2-7,-,TRBV11-2,-
TGTGCCAGCAGTTTGGCCGGCCTTAGGAATTCACCCCTCCACTTT,CASSLAGLRNSPLHF,TRBJ1-6,-,TRBV12-3/TRBV12-4,-
TGTGCCAGCAGTTCTCACGGACAGATGAACACTGAAGCTTTCTTT,CASSSHGQMNTEAFF,TRBJ1-1,-,TRBV6-2/TRBV6-3,-
TGTGCCAGCAGCAAGGGACTTCCGAGCACAGATACGCAGTATTTT,CASSKGLPSTDTQYF,TRBJ2-3,-,TRBV7-9,-
TGTGCCAGCCGGGGGGGCGGAAGGGCGGCCTCCTACAATGAGCAGTTCTTC,CASRGGGRAASYNEQFF,TRBJ2-1,TRBD2,TRBV6-1,-
TGTGCCAGCAGCTTAGGGGTTGGTGTACGCGGAAACACCATATATTTT,CASSLGVGVRGNTIYF,TRBJ1-3,-,TRBV11-3,-
TGTGCCAGCAGTTCCTTACAGGGGGAAGCTTTCTTT,CASSSLQGEAFF,TRBJ1-1,TRBD1,TRBV6-5,-
TGTGCCAGCAGTGCCAGGGGGACCGGGGAGCTGTTTTTT,CASSARGTGELFF,TRBJ2-2,TRBD1,TRBV12-3/TRBV12-4,-
TGTGCCAGCAGGTCGAACCTGGGGGGTAATGAAAAACTGTTTTTT,CASRSNLGGNEKLFF,TRBJ1-4,-,TRBV6-1,-
TGTGCCAGCAGTAATACAGGGACCGACAGGAATGGCTACACCTTC,CASSNTGTDRNGYTF,TRBJ1-2,-,TRBV27,-
TGTGCCTGGAGCGTCACTAGCGTCCGTGAGACCCAGTACTTC,CAWSVTSVRETQYF,TRBJ2-5,TRBD2,TRBV30,-
TGTGCCACCAGGGACAGTGCAACTAATGAAAAACTGTTTTTT,CATRDSATNEKLFF,TRBJ1-4,TRBD1,TRBV2,-
TGTGCCAGCACCGAAGACAGAATTAATTCACCCCTCCACTTT,CASTEDRINSPLHF,TRBJ1-6,-,TRBV25-1,-
TGTGCCAGCAGCTTGTCGGGCAGGGTAAGGGCCGGGGAGCTGTTTTTT,CASSLSGRVRAGELFF,TRBJ2-2,-,TRBV5-4,-
TGTGCCAGCAGTGAAGCGGCGGGAAGCACCGGGGAGCTGTTTTTT,CASSEAAGSTGELFF,TRBJ2-2,-,TRBV2,once
TGTGCCAGCAGCGTGGGTGGGTTCGGGGAGCTGTTTTTT,CASSVGGFGELFF,TRBJ2-2,-,TRBV9,-
TGTGCCATCAGTGAGTACCAAGAGACCCAGTACTTC,CAISEYQETQYF,TRBJ2-5,-,TRBV10-3,-
TGCAGTGCTAGAGATTACCAACAGGGCAACGGGAACATTCAGTACTTC,CSARDYQQGNGNIQYF,TRBJ2-4,-,TRBV20-1,-
TGTGCCAGCAGTTCCAGGGCGGTTGGATACACTGAAGCTTTCTTT,CASSSRAVGYTEAFF,TRBJ1-1,-,TRBV12-3/TRBV12-4,-
TGTGCCAGTAGTACTCGGCCCGGGCAAGAGCAGTACTTC,CASSTRPGQEQYF,TRBJ2-7,-,TRBV19,-
TGCGCCGCAGGGGTCCAAGGCTACACCTTC,CAAGVQGYTF,TRBJ1-2,-,TRBV6-6,-
TGTGCCAGCAGCTCCAACGCCCGAGACTCTGAGCAGTTCTTC,CASSSNARDSEQFF,TRBJ2-1,-,TRBV7-2,-
TGCGCCAGCAGCTCCCTAGGGACGGGGGCCAGAGAAAAACTGTTTTTT,CASSSLGTGAREKLFF,TRBJ1-4,-,TRBV5-1,-
TGTGCCAGCAGCCAACCGGGACTTGGGCCCGCCACTGAAGCTTTCTTT,CASSQPGLGPATEAFF,TRBJ1-1,-,TRBV14,-
TGTGCCACCAGTGATCCTCAACGGGAACCTAACTATGGCTACACCTTC,CATSDPQREPNYGYTF,TRBJ1-2,-,TRBV24-1,-
TGTGCCAGCAGTGCCCAGGGTGCCGGGGAGCTGTTTTTT,CASSAQGAGELFF,TRBJ2-2,-,TRBV12-3/TRBV12-4,-
TGCGCCAGCAGCCAAGAGGCCCGGGGGTACGAGCAGTACTTC,CASSQEARGYEQYF,TRBJ2-7,-,TRBV4-3,once
TGTGCCAGCAGCTTGTACCGCGGGGGCTTCACAGATACGCAGTATTTT,CASSLYRGGFTDTQYF,TRBJ2-3,-,TRBV5-4,-
TGCAGTGCCGAGACAGGGCGTGCAACTGAAGCTTTCTTT,CSAETGRATEAFF,TRBJ1-1,TRBD1,TRBV20-1,-
TGCAGCGTCCGGGACAGGGGCCCCTACGAGCAGTACTTC,CSVRDRGPYEQYF,TRBJ2-7,TRBD1,TRBV29-1,few
TGCAGTGCTAGCTTCGGGACTGGACCCAATCAGCCCCAGCATTTT,CSASFGTGPNQPQHF,TRBJ1-5,-,TRBV20-1,-
TGCGCCAGCAGCTCCCTGGCGGGGGCCAGCTACGAGCAGTACTTC,CASSSLAGASYEQYF,TRBJ2-7,-,TRBV5-1,-
TGCGCCAGCAGCCACCCGGCGTCCGGGTCCTATGGCTACACCTTC,CASSHPASGSYGYTF,TRBJ1-2,-,TRBV4-1,-
TGTGCCAGCATCCGGGTGGGGGGGGCCCGGGGCGGCTCGTACAATGAGCAGTTCTTC,CASIRVGGARGGSYNEQFF,TRBJ2-1,-,TRBV5-4,once
TGTGCCAGCAGCTTGACTGAACTGGGCACAGATACGCAGTATTTT,CASSLTELGTDTQYF,TRBJ2-3,-,TRBV5-4,-
TGTGCCAGCAGCCTAACAGTATCCCAGGGCGTCCATTCACCCCTCCACTTT,CASSLTVSQGVHSPLHF,TRBJ1-6,-,TRBV9,-